Below, 23 T cell receptor beta chains from the same sample are listed, as sequenced in a study of T cells in tuberculosis. Method: immunoSEQ multiplex PCR; TCRdb's copy keeps in-frame clones and lacks some. This table holds about 43,000 clones, roughly 94% found once. Source material: PBMCs. The receptor source for this set is a donor aged 10-30 years with latent tuberculosis or without tuberculosis infection. Some clones in this sample may be carry-over from other donors' samples.

This clone was recorded once. The CDR3 loop is CASRESGNTEAFF. The CDR3 coding sequence is TGTGCCAGTCGTGAGTCCGGGAACACTGAAGCTTTCTTT. This rearrangement joins TRBV19 to TRBJ1-1; D not resolved. The V end lost 8 bases, the J end lost 1 base, and 11 bases lay between the germline ends. The V gene's germline CDR1 is LNHDA and CDR2 SQIVND (reference sequence). This CDR3 spans 13 amino acids.

V usage is TRBV5-1 and J usage is TRBJ1-1; D is uncertain. V lost 4 bases and J lost 4, with 11 bases in between. Per germline, CDR1 SGHRS and CDR2 YFSETQ. The CDR3 loop spans 13 amino acids. The CDR3 here is CASSPPGSTEAFF. As DNA, the CDR3 is TGCGCCAGCAGCCCCCCGGGGAGCACTGAAGCTTTCTTT. The full variable domain, with the rest looked up from reference TRBV5-1 and TRBJ1-1, is KAGVTQTPRYLIKTRGQQVTLSCSPISGHRSVSWYQQTPGQGLQFLFEYFSETQRNKGNFPGRFSGRQFSNSRSEMNVSTLELGDSALYLCASSPPGSTEAFFGQGTRLTVV.

This clone was observed a single time. This sequence joins TRBV18 and TRBJ1-4; no definite D call. Looked up from germline, CDR1 is KGHSH and CDR2 is LQKENI. CDR3 size: 15 residues. V was clipped by 3 bases and J by 4 bases, with 12 bases between them. The CDR3, as DNA: TGTGCCAGCTCACCCCCGACCCGGGATAATGAAAAACTGTTTTTT. It translates to CASSPPTRDNEKLFF. The variable domain in full, with the rest retrieved from reference TRBV18 and TRBJ1-4, is NAGVMQNPRHLVRRRGQEARLRCSPMKGHSHVYWYRQLPEEGLKFMVYLQKENIIDESGMPKERFSAEFPKEGPSILRIQQVVRGDSAAYFCASSPPTRDNEKLFFGSGTQLSVL.

The CDR3 loop reads CASSPNYEQYF. The CDR3 DNA sequence: TGTGCCAGCAGTCCCAATTACGAGCAGTACTTC. The chain employs TRBV28 and TRBJ2-7; D unresolved. The germline gives CDR1 MDHEN, CDR2 SYDVKM. This CDR3 is built from 11 residues. V dropped 5 bases and J dropped 4 bases, with 6 bases sitting between them. The full variable domain, completed using reference TRBV28 and TRBJ2-7, is DVKVTQSSRYLVKRTGEKVFLECVQDMDHENMFWYRQDPGLGLRLIYFSYDVKMKEKGDIPEGYSVSREKKERFSLILESASTNQTSMYLCASSPNYEQYFGPGTRLTVT.

This chain links TRBV6-1 with TRBJ2-1, with TRBD2 matching over 10 bases. This CDR3 spans 15 amino acids. Germline V gives CDR1 MNHNS, CDR2 SASEGT. J gave up 3 bases and V 6 bases, and 5 bases lay outside the gene matches. The DNA of the CDR3 is TGTGCCAGCAGACAGACTAGCGGGCACTACAATGAGCAGTTCTTC. Encoded protein: CASRQTSGHYNEQFF.

In DNA, the CDR3 is TGCAGCGTTGAAGATGCACAGGACCTCTATGGCTACACCTTC. It codes for CSVEDAQDLYGYTF. The chain links TRBV29-1 to TRBJ1-2; possible D gene TRBD1, 5 bases. The CDR3 is 14 residues long. Looked up from germline, CDR1 is SQVTM and CDR2 is ANQGSEA. V gave up 0 bases and J gave up 4 bases, with 12 bases separating them.

This clone occurred once. The J gene is TRBJ2-2, the V gene TRBV11-2; possible D gene TRBD1, 6 bases. The V end was cut by 5 bases, the J end by 5 bases, with 18 bases between. Germline V gives CDR1 SGHAT, CDR2 FQNNGV. CDR3 length: 16 residues. The CDR3 loop is CASSPLRDMKTGELFF. DNA of the CDR3: TGTGCCAGCAGCCCACTCCGGGACATGAAGACCGGGGAGCTGTTTTTT. Using reference TRBV11-2 and TRBJ2-2 for the parts outside the CDR3, the full variable domain is EAGVAQSPRYKIIEKRQSVAFWCNPISGHATLYWYQQILGQGPKLLIQFQNNGVVDDSQLPKDRFSAERLKGVDSTLKIQPAKLEDSAVYLCASSPLRDMKTGELFFGEGSRLTVL.

The chain is built from TRBV5-4 and TRBJ2-7; a weak D match, TRBD2 (5 bases). This CDR3 is built from 13 residues. The germline V and J ends were trimmed by 5 bases and 3 bases, with 12 bases remaining between them. Per the germline V gene, CDR1 is SGHNT and CDR2 is YYREEE (reference sequence). CDR3 bases: TGTGCCAGCAGGGGCGGGTCTGACTACGAGCAGTACTTC. This translates into CASRGGSDYEQYF.

The chain combines TRBV27 with TRBJ1-2, with D tentatively TRBD1 (5 bases). The V end was cut by 8 bases, the J end by 4 bases, with 17 bases between. The CDR3 is 14 residues long. Germline assignment: CDR1 MNHEY and CDR2 SMNVEV (reference sequence). The CDR3 protein is CASCPGLTPYGYTF. CDR3 bases: TGTGCCAGCTGCCCGGGACTTACGCCCTATGGCTACACCTTC.

The J gene is TRBJ2-7, the V gene TRBV30; 8 bases are a match to TRBD1. With 2 bases clipped from V and 1 base from J, the junction kept 1 base outside the gene matches. The CDR3 extends over 13 amino acids. The germline V gene has CDR1 GTSNPN and CDR2 SVGIG (reference sequence). CDR3 sequence (DNA): TGTGCCTGGAGTAGGGACAGGTCCTACGAGCAGTACTTC. It encodes CAWSRDRSYEQYF.

J is TRBJ1-1 and V is TRBV25-1, with D possibly being TRBD1 (5 bases). Deletions cut 5 bases from V and 1 base from J, with 8 bases between. The CDR3 extends over 13 amino acids. The germline V gene encodes CDR1 MGHDK and CDR2 SYGVNS. CDR3 DNA sequence: TGTGCCAGCAGTAATCAGGGGAACACTGAAGCTTTCTTT. Translated, it gives CASSNQGNTEAFF.

The chain links TRBV4-1 to TRBJ1-2; 7 nucleotides match TRBD1. This CDR3 has 15 residues. Germline assignment: CDR1 MGHRA and CDR2 YSYEKL. With 4 bases clipped from V and 1 base from J, the junction kept 6 bases outside the gene matches. The DNA for the CDR3 is TGCGCCAGCAGCCCCCGGGACAGCGATAACTATGGCTACACCTTC. This sequence encodes CASSPRDSDNYGYTF.

V and J are TRBV2 and TRBJ2-5; D is unresolved. CDR1 SNHLY and CDR2 FYNNEI come from the germline V gene. The CDR3 is 12 amino acids. Trimming removed 4 bases at V and 5 bases at J, with 8 bases between. The DNA for the CDR3 is TGTGCCAGCAGTGCCAGGCTGGAGACCCAGTACTTC. Residues: CASSARLETQYF.

V gene TRBV27 combines with J gene TRBJ2-1, with D possibly being TRBD2 (6 bases). This CDR3 comprises 16 residues. V was trimmed by 2 bases and J by 4 bases, leaving 15 bases between them. Germline values: CDR1 MNHEY, CDR2 SMNVEV (reference sequence). The CDR3 region is CASSLRAGLAYNEQFF. DNA for the CDR3: TGTGCCAGCAGTTTAAGGGCGGGACTCGCATACAATGAGCAGTTCTTC.

The chain links TRBV4-3 to TRBJ2-7; maybe TRBD2 (5 bases). Germline V gene data show CDR1 as LGHNA and CDR2 as YSLEER. Trimming took 1 base from V and 2 from J, leaving 18 bases between them. The CDR3 sequence is 17 residues long. The CDR3 here is CASSQGSGEGWAYEQYF. The CDR3 DNA is TGCGCCAGCAGCCAAGGGTCAGGTGAGGGTTGGGCCTACGAGCAGTACTTC.

The J gene is TRBJ2-7, the V gene TRBV4-1; perhaps TRBD2 as D (6 bases). V lost 0 bases to trimming and J lost 10 bases, with 10 bases between them. Germline V gene sequence: CDR1 MGHRA, CDR2 YSYEKL. This CDR3 has 12 residues. CDR3 bases: TGCGCCAGCAGCCAAGATCGGGAGATACAGTACTTC. Translated: CASSQDREIQYF.

The chain uses TRBV5-1 and TRBJ2-2, with TRBD2 matching 14 bases. The germline gives CDR1 SGHRS, CDR2 YFSETQ. The CDR3 has 16 residues. Unmatched junction bases numbered 5, after V lost 4 bases and J lost 6 bases. The CDR3 DNA follows: TGCGCCAGCAGCCCGGGACTAGCGGGAGCGGCCGGGGAGCTGTTTTTT. Residues: CASSPGLAGAAGELFF.

The rearrangement uses TRBV10-3 and TRBJ2-1, with a tentative D call TRBD1 (6 bases). Germline CDR1 is ENHRY and CDR2 is SYGVKD. Trimming took 6 bases from V and 2 from J, leaving 14 bases between them. CDR3 length: 15 amino acids. CDR3 region: CAIREQGSTYNEQFF. The CDR3 bases are TGTGCCATCAGAGAACAGGGTAGCACCTACAATGAGCAGTTCTTC.

The rearrangement uses TRBV4-2 and TRBJ2-7; TRBD2 is a possible D gene (6 bases). CDR1 and CDR2 from the germline V gene are LGHNA and YNFKEQ. Trimming took off 0 bases at V and 0 bases at J, with 9 bases between the two ends. This CDR3 contains 15 residues. DNA of the CDR3: TGTGCCAGCAGCCAAGAAATAGCGGACTCCTACGAGCAGTACTTC. This translates into CASSQEIADSYEQYF.

This chain joins TRBV16 and TRBJ2-7; 8 nucleotides agree with TRBD2. The V gene's germline CDR1 is KGHSY and CDR2 FQNENV. This CDR3 has 18 residues. J was trimmed by 0 bases and V by 0 bases; bases with no gene match: 10. This CDR3 is CASSQSRKGAGGSYEQYF. The CDR3 DNA reads as TGTGCCAGCAGCCAATCCCGTAAAGGGGCGGGGGGCTCCTACGAGCAGTACTTC.

This clone was seen a single time. The chain joins TRBV28 to TRBJ2-5, with TRBD2 matching 9 bases. The CDR3 contains 17 residues. Germline CDR1 MDHEN, CDR2 SYDVKM. The junction had 10 bases not matched to a gene; V was cut back by 1 base and J by 4 bases. The CDR3 spells CASSLYRSLRGGETQYF. CDR3 bases: TGTGCCAGCAGTTTATATCGATCGTTGCGGGGGGGAGAGACCCAGTACTTC.

A single count supports this clone. This chain connects TRBV15 to TRBJ2-1, with 9 bases fitting TRBD2. Germline lookup yields CDR1 LNHNV and CDR2 YYDKDF (reference sequence). This CDR3 comprises 16 residues. The V segment lost 2 bases and the J segment 5 bases; nucleotides outside the gene matches: 7. This CDR3 reads CATSRLWTSDNNEQFF. The CDR3 DNA sequence: TGTGCCACCAGCAGACTCTGGACTAGCGACAACAATGAGCAGTTCTTC.

This clone occurred once. This chain joins TRBV10-3 and TRBJ2-1; 8 bases line up with TRBD2. The CDR3 has 16 residues. The V gene's germline CDR1 is ENHRY and CDR2 SYGVKD. J gave up 4 bases and V 0 bases, and 5 bases lay outside the gene matches. The DNA for the CDR3 is TGTGCCATCAGTGAGTCCCCTGGCGGGGGGTACAATGAGCAGTTCTTC. It is translated as CAISESPGGGYNEQFF.